The next 17 T cell receptor beta chains were all read from a single sample in a study of cytomegalovirus exposure and HLA in healthy donors (dated by TCRdb to the late 2010s). Library preparation employed the immunoSEQ multiplex PCR assay. The multiplex PCR relied on a mix of 60 forward primers for TCR Vbeta segments and 13 reverse primers for TCR Jbeta segments. The table was pulled from immuneACCESS by TCRdb, which kept in-frame rearrangements only. Such tables lose some clones; where checked, under half of the loss comes from unresolved V genes, and the rest has no known cause. This sample holds 80,000 to 90,000 clones; 80% to 90% were observed only once. Of the sample, around 1.8% is held by the ten largest clones. The sequencing sample was made of PBMCs. These receptors originate from a woman aged 30 to 39 in good health and CMV-seronegative.

In its sample, this clone was seen a few times. V is TRBV5-6 and J is TRBJ2-3, with TRBD2 matching over 9 bases. V lost 4 bases to trimming and J lost 2 bases; unmatched junction nucleotides: 5. Looked up from germline, CDR1 is SGHDT and CDR2 is YYEEEE. The CDR3 contains 15 residues. DNA for the CDR3: TGTGCCAGCAGCAATAGCGGGAGCCCCACAGATACGCAGTATTTT. This sequence encodes CASSNSGSPTDTQYF.

J is TRBJ2-1 and V is TRBV19, with a tentative D call TRBD2 (5 bases). CDR1 is LNHDA, CDR2 SQIVND, per germline (reference sequence). The CDR3 extends over 16 amino acids. The V end lost 1 base, the J end lost 2 bases, and 12 bases lay between the germline ends. CDR3 coding DNA: TGTGCCAGTAGTATAGTGGCTAGCTCACCCTACAATGAGCAGTTCTTC. Encoded protein: CASSIVASSPYNEQFF.

For this clone: An end of the junction differs from the germline gene, which may be a read error. The chain couples TRBV7-9 to TRBJ2-5; 8 nucleotides match TRBD1. CDR3 size: 15 residues. Germline CDR1 is SEHNR and CDR2 is FQNEAQ (reference sequence). The DNA for the CDR3 is TGTTCCAGCAGCTTAGGACAGGGCAAGTCAGAGACCCAGTACTTC. It codes for CSSSLGQGKSETQYF. Full variable domain (rest looked up from reference TRBV7-9 and TRBJ2-5): DTGVSQNPRHKITKRGQNVTFRCDPISEHNRLYWYRQTLGQGPEFLTYFQNEAQLEKSRLLSDRFSAERPKGSFSTLEIQRTEQGDSAMYLCSSSLGQGKSETQYFGPGTRLLVL.

The chain recombines TRBV11-3 with TRBJ2-7; the match to TRBD2 covers 8 bases. Germline V gene lookup returns CDR1 SGHNT and CDR2 YENEEA. Losses at the gene ends were 5 bases for V and 3 bases for J; bases not matched to a gene: 12. The CDR3 covers 16 residues. CDR3 sequence reads: CASSPGVAGGLYEQYF. The CDR3 DNA is TGTGCCAGCAGCCCGGGAGTGGCGGGAGGTCTCTACGAGCAGTACTTC.

The CDR3 here is CASSPLGSNEQFF. Here the CDR3 DNA reads TGTGCCAGCTCACCACTCGGGAGTAATGAGCAGTTCTTC. The rearrangement uses TRBV18 and TRBJ2-1, with D possibly being TRBD2 (6 bases). Trimming shortened V by 1 base and J by 7 bases, and 8 bases separated the two germline ends. The CDR3 extends over 13 amino acids. Per the germline V gene, CDR1 is KGHSH and CDR2 is LQKENI.

This clone was recorded once. The rearrangement joins TRBV5-4 to TRBJ2-3, with 7 bases lining up with TRBD1. Germline V CDR1 and CDR2: SGHNT, YYREEE (reference sequence). This CDR3 has 14 amino acids. V trimming: 4 bases; J trimming: 1 base; junction bases outside the gene matches: 3. The CDR3 is CASSAGQGTDTQYF. The CDR3 nucleotides are TGTGCCAGCAGCGCCGGACAGGGCACAGATACGCAGTATTTT.

The V gene is TRBV27, the J gene TRBJ2-1; 9 bases line up with TRBD2. This CDR3 has 16 amino acids. Germline CDR1 and CDR2: MNHEY and SMNVEV (reference sequence). The V segment lost 4 bases and the J segment 7 bases; nucleotides outside the gene matches: 11. This chain's CDR3 is CASSYLGLATVNEQFF. CDR3 DNA sequence: TGTGCCAGCAGTTACCTAGGACTAGCGACAGTGAATGAGCAGTTCTTC.

The genes are TRBV28 and TRBJ2-5, with D tentatively TRBD1 (6 bases). The CDR3 length is 14 residues. Per the germline V gene, CDR1 is MDHEN and CDR2 is SYDVKM. Trimming left V 3 bases short and J 2 bases short, with 10 bases between. The CDR3: CASSLGHLQETQYF. The CDR3 nucleotides are TGTGCCAGCAGTTTGGGACACCTACAAGAGACCCAGTACTTC. Looking up the rest from reference TRBV28 and TRBJ2-5 gives the full variable domain: DVKVTQSSRYLVKRTGEKVFLECVQDMDHENMFWYRQDPGLGLRLIYFSYDVKMKEKGDIPEGYSVSREKKERFSLILESASTNQTSMYLCASSLGHLQETQYFGPGTRLLVL.

The chain uses TRBV6-5 and TRBJ1-3; D is unclear. Germline V gives CDR1 MNHEY, CDR2 SVGAGI. V lost 7 bases to trimming and J lost 2 bases, with 9 bases between them. The length of the CDR3 is 13 residues. In DNA form, the CDR3 reads TGTGCCAGCATAGCGACAACTGGAAACACCATATATTTT. Its translation: CASIATTGNTIYF.

V is TRBV5-8 and J is TRBJ2-2; D might be TRBD1 (5 bases). The ends were cut back, 7 bases at V and 6 bases at J, with 22 bases in the middle. CDR1 and CDR2 from the germline V gene are SGHTS and YDEGEE. There are 16 residues in the CDR3. Here the CDR3 DNA reads TGTGCCAGCCCCCAGGGTATCGCGCAGATCGCCGGGGAGCTGTTTTTT. Protein sequence: CASPQGIAQIAGELFF.

The V and J genes are TRBV29-1 and TRBJ1-3; D gene uncertain. Trimming left V 4 bases short and J 0 bases short, with 7 bases between. The CDR3 consists of 13 residues. Germline lookup yields CDR1 SQVTM and CDR2 ANQGSEA. The DNA for the CDR3 is TGCAGCGTTGTCCAGGACTCTGGAAACACCATATATTTT. Its protein is CSVVQDSGNTIYF. The variable domain in full, completed from reference TRBV29-1 and TRBJ1-3, reads SAVISQKPSRDICQRGTSLTIQCQVDSQVTMMFWYRQQPGQSLTLIATANQGSEATYESGFVIDKFPISRPNLTFSTLTVSNMSPEDSSIYLCSVVQDSGNTIYFGEGSWLTVV.

V gene TRBV29-1 combines with J gene TRBJ1-1, with a tentative D call TRBD1 (6 bases). Germline V gene sequence: CDR1 SQVTM, CDR2 ANQGSEA. The CDR3 contains 12 residues. Trimming left V 3 bases short and J 3 bases short, with 8 bases between. As DNA, the CDR3 is TGCAGCGTTGACAGGGGAGACACTGAAGCTTTCTTT. Protein product: CSVDRGDTEAFF.

CDR3 sequence (DNA): TGTGCCAGCTCCTTAAGAGTCCCGGGACAGGGGTTTGAAAAACTGTTTTTT. Translating gives CASSLRVPGQGFEKLFF. This chain connects TRBV27 to TRBJ1-4; 10 bases are shared with TRBD1. This CDR3 spans 17 amino acids. Trimming cost V 8 bases and J 7 bases; bases outside gene matches: 16. CDR1 is MNHEY, CDR2 SMNVEV, per germline (reference sequence).

This clone was seen more than once but under ten times. The identical CDR3 is also encoded by other nucleotide sequences in the sample. V is TRBV18 and J is TRBJ1-1; 8 bases are shared with TRBD1. V was pared by 3 bases and J by 0 bases, with 3 bases of the junction left unmatched. The CDR3 extends over 15 amino acids. CDR1 KGHSH and CDR2 LQKENI come from the germline V gene. The CDR3, as DNA: TGTGCCAGCTCACCCCGGACAGGGATGAACACTGAAGCTTTCTTT. This encodes CASSPRTGMNTEAFF. Complete variable domain (other parts from reference TRBV18 and TRBJ1-1): NAGVMQNPRHLVRRRGQEARLRCSPMKGHSHVYWYRQLPEEGLKFMVYLQKENIIDESGMPKERFSAEFPKEGPSILRIQQVVRGDSAAYFCASSPRTGMNTEAFFGQGTRLTVV.

The rearrangement joins TRBV5-4 to TRBJ2-5; unclear D gene. The CDR3 consists of 15 residues. The germline gives CDR1 SGHNT, CDR2 YYREEE (reference sequence). Trimming cost V 2 bases and J 0 bases, with 11 bases left between them. CDR3 sequence (DNA): TGTGCCAGCAGCTTCGGTCCCCGGTACCAAGAGACCCAGTACTTC. Translated: CASSFGPRYQETQYF.

The chain uses TRBV4-2 and TRBJ2-1, with D possibly being TRBD1 (5 bases). Germline lookup yields CDR1 LGHNA and CDR2 YNFKEQ. The CDR3 sequence is 18 residues long. V was trimmed by 0 bases and J by 5 bases, leaving 20 bases between them. The CDR3, as DNA: TGTGCCAGCAGCCAAGAGGGGCTGGCGAGTCTACGCAACAATGAGCAGTTCTTC. Its translation is CASSQEGLASLRNNEQFF.

The chain links TRBV9 to TRBJ2-1, with D perhaps matching TRBD2 (5 bases). Trimming removed 3 bases from V and 1 base from J, with 17 bases in between. Germline assignment: CDR1 SGDLS and CDR2 YYNGEE. The CDR3 contains 17 residues. The chain's CDR3 is CASSAPVNGMSYNEQFF. CDR3 bases: TGTGCCAGCAGCGCCCCCGTTAACGGGATGTCCTACAATGAGCAGTTCTTC.